This TCR beta chain was recorded in a study of T cells in Graves' hyperthyroidism and ophthalmopathy. The blood sample was taken at first hyperthyroidism diagnosis, before any ophthalmopathy symptoms. This clonotype was seen only a few times. Amplified regions were TCR beta CDR3 sequences from RNA transcripts. Researchers ran a first-round RT-PCR on the TCR CDR3 using the HTBI primer set. A single record per CDR3 protein comes from TCRdb applying MiXCR to the multiplex PCR reads. Of fewer than 350,000 distinct CDR3 sequences in the sample, roughly 15% were seen once. V dropped 4 bases and J dropped 0 bases, with 9 bases sitting between them. The CDR3 contains 14 residues. The germline gives CDR1 SGDLS, CDR2 YYNGEE.

The chain uses TRBV9 and TRBJ2-3; the D is unclear. Sequencing was done on a sample of blood. The sequence came from a woman aged 45-65 years with Graves' hyperthyroidism that later progressed to Graves' ophthalmopathy. In DNA form, the CDR3 reads TGTGCCAGCAGCCCACCAAGGAGCACAGATACGCAGTATTTT. It codes for CASSPPRSTDTQYF.